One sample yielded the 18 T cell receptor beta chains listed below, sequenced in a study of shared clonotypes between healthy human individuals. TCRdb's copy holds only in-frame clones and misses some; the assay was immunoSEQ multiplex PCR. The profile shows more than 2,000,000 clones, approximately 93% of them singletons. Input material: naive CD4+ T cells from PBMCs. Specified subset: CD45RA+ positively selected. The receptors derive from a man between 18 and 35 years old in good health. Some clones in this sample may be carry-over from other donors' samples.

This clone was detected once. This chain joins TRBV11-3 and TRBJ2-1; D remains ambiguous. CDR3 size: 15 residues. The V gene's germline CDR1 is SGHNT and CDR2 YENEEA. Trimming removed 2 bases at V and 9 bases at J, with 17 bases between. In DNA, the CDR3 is TGTGCCAGCAGCTTATCGGGCTCCCGACCCGGTGAGCAGTTCTTC. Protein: CASSLSGSRPGEQFF.

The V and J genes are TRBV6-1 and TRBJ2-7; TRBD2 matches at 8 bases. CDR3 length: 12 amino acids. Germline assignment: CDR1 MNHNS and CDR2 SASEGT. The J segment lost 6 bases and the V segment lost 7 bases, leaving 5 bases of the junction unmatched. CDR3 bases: TGTGCCAGCACCAGCGGGAGTGCCGAGCAGTACTTC. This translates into CASTSGSAEQYF.

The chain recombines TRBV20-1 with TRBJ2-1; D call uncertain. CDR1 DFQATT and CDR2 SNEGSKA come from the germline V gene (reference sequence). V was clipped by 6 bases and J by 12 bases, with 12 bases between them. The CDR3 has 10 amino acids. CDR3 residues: CSAARLSQFF. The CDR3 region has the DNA TGCAGTGCGGCCCGCCTCTCGCAGTTCTTC.

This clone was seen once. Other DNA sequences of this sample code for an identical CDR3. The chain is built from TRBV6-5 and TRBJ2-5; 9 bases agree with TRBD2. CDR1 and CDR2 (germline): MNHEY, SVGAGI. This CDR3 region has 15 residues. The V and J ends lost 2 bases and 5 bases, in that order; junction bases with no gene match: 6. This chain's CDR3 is CASSYPAGGGETQYF. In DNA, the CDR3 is TGTGCCAGCAGTTACCCGGCGGGAGGGGGGGAGACCCAGTACTTC.

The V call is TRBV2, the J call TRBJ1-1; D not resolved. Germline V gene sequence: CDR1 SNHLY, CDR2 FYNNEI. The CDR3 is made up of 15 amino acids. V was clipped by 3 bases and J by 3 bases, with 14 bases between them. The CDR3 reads CASSEQFPRDTEAFF. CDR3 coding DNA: TGTGCCAGCAGTGAGCAGTTTCCCCGAGACACTGAAGCTTTCTTT.

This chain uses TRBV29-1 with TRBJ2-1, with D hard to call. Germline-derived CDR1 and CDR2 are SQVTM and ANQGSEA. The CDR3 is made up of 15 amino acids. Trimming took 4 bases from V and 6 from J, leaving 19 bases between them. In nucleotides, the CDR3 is TGCAGCGTTGGTCTCTCATCGGGTTGGAGCAATGAGCAGTTCTTC. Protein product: CSVGLSSGWSNEQFF.

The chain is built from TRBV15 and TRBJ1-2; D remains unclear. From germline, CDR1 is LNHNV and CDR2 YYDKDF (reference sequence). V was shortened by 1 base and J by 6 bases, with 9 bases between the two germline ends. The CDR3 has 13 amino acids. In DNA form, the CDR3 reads TGTGCCACCAGCAGAGTACGGGGAGATGGCTACACCTTC. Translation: CATSRVRGDGYTF.

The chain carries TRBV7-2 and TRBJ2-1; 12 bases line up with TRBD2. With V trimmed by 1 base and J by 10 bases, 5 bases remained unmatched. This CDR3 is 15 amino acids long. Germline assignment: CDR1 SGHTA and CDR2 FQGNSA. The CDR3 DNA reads TGTGCCAGCAGCTTAGGGACTAGCGGGGACGGGGAGCAGTTCTTC. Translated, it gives CASSLGTSGDGEQFF.

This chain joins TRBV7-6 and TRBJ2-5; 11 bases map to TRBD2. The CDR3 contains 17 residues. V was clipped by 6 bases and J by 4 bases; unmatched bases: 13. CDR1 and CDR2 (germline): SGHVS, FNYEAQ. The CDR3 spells CASRRGVAGGVRETQYF. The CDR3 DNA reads TGTGCCAGCAGGCGGGGGGTAGCGGGAGGGGTACGAGAGACCCAGTACTTC.

The CDR3 DNA reads as TGTGCCAGCAGTTACACCCAGGGTCCTTACGAGCAGTACTTC. Residues: CASSYTQGPYEQYF. This chain links TRBV6-5 with TRBJ2-7; D is perhaps TRBD1 (5 bases). The CDR3 length is 14 residues. Looked up from germline, CDR1 is MNHEY and CDR2 is SVGAGI. V lost 2 bases, J lost 4 bases, and 12 bases lay in between.

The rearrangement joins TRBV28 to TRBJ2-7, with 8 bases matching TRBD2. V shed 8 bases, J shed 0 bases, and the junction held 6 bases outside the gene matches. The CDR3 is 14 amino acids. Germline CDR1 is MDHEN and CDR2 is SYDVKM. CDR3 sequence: CASGGSGGSYEQYF. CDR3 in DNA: TGTGCCAGCGGAGGAAGCGGGGGCTCCTACGAGCAGTACTTC.

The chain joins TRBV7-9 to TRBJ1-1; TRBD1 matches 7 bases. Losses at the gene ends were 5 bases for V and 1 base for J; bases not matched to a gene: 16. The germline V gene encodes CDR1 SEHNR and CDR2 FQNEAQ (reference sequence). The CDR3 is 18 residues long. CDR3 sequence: CASSQTGASRTGNTEAFF. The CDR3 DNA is TGTGCCAGCAGCCAAACAGGGGCCTCCCGGACGGGGAACACTGAAGCTTTCTTT.

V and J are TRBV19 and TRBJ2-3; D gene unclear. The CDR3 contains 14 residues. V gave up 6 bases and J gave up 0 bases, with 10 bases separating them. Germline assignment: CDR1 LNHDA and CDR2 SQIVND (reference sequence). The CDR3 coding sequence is TGTGCCAGTAGGCAGGACCCTAGCACAGATACGCAGTATTTT. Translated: CASRQDPSTDTQYF.

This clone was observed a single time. The CDR3 is CASSSGLHYEQYF. The CDR3 nucleotides are TGTGCCAGCAGCTCGGGACTGCACTACGAGCAGTACTTC. The rearrangement links TRBV7-9 to TRBJ2-7, with D maybe TRBD2 (6 bases). The ends were cut back, 4 bases at V and 3 bases at J, with 10 bases in the middle. This CDR3 contains 13 residues. Germline assignment: CDR1 SEHNR and CDR2 FQNEAQ (reference sequence).

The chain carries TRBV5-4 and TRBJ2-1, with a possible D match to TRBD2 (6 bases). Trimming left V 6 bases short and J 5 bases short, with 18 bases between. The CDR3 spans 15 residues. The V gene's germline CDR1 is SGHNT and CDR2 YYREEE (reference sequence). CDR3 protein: CASTQPGSAHNEQFF. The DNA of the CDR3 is TGTGCCAGCACCCAACCCGGGAGCGCCCACAATGAGCAGTTCTTC. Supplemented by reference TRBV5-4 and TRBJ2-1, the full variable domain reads ETGVTQSPTHLIKTRGQQVTLRCSSQSGHNTVSWYQQALGQGPQFIFQYYREEENGRGNFPPRFSGLQFPNYSSELNVNALELDDSALYLCASTQPGSAHNEQFFGPGTRLTVL.

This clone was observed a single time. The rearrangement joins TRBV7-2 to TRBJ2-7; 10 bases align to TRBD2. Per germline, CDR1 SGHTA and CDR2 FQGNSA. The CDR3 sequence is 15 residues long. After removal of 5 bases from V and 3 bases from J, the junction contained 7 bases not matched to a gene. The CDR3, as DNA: TGTGCCAGCAGCGTAATAGCGGGAGGCGGCTACGAGCAGTACTTC. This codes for CASSVIAGGGYEQYF.

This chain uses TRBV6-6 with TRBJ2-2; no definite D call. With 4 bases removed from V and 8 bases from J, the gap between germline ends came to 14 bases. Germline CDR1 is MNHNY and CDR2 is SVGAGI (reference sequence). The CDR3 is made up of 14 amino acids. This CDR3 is CASSFPPGSGELFF. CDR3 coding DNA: TGTGCCAGCAGTTTCCCCCCCGGTAGTGGGGAGCTGTTTTTT.

The DNA of the CDR3 is TGCGCCAGCAGGGCTTCCTTAAGCACAGATACGCAGTATTTT. Translated, it gives CASRASLSTDTQYF. The V gene is TRBV10-1, the J gene TRBJ2-3; D not resolved. The CDR3 has 14 amino acids. V gave up 6 bases and J gave up 0 bases, with 10 bases separating them. Germline CDR1 WNHNN, CDR2 SYGVQD (reference sequence).